This T cell receptor (beta chain) was observed in a study of neurological immune-mediated disorders. The wider study: Multiple sclerosis patients numbering some 35 comprised around 31 relapsing-remitting and 3 secondary progressive patients.

MiXCR, applied by TCRdb to the 5' RACE reads, yields one record per CDR3 protein. The sample shows about 26,000 distinct CDR3 sequences, 3.3% of them seen only once. The CDR3 totals 14 residues. The germline CDR1 and CDR2 sequences are SEHNR and FQNEAQ (reference sequence). The ends were cut back, 5 bases at V and 3 bases at J, with 10 bases in the middle. Ten or more counts support this clonotype. The receptor was isolated from a woman in her 30s with multiple sclerosis. V is TRBV7-9 and J is TRBJ2-2; D may be TRBD2 (6 bases). The sample consisted of PBMCs. The DNA of the CDR3 is TGTGCCAGCAGCCTAGTAGCGGACACCGGGGAGCTGTTTTTT. Protein sequence: CASSLVADTGELFF.